A single T cell receptor beta chain is shown here with its context. The target antigen is unknown. Around 10 milliliters was the volume of peripheral blood drawn from each donor. V lost 4 bases to trimming and J lost 4 bases; unmatched junction nucleotides: 8. In germline, CDR1 is SGHRS, CDR2 YFSETQ. The CDR3 has 15 residues. The sample belongs to a study of blood T cells in healthy people across ages. Whole-study results and caveats: Diversity estimates from one million T cells were considered underestimates.

A J-beta primer mix and a sample-barcoded 5' primer were used in a second PCR of roughly 6 to 11 cycles. TCRdb independently ran MiXCR on the 5' RACE reads; one entry per CDR3 protein. The sample has roughly 1,500,000 distinct CDR3 sequences, about 43% seen once; the top ten hold roughly 7.7%. The specimen sequenced was blood. The chain recombines TRBV5-1 with TRBJ2-7; 10 nucleotides align to TRBD2. The clonotype originates from a woman aged 18-35 years in good health. The CDR3 DNA follows: TGCGCCAGCAGCGAAGGGACTAGCGACGCATACGAGCAGTACTTC. Encoded protein: CASSEGTSDAYEQYF.